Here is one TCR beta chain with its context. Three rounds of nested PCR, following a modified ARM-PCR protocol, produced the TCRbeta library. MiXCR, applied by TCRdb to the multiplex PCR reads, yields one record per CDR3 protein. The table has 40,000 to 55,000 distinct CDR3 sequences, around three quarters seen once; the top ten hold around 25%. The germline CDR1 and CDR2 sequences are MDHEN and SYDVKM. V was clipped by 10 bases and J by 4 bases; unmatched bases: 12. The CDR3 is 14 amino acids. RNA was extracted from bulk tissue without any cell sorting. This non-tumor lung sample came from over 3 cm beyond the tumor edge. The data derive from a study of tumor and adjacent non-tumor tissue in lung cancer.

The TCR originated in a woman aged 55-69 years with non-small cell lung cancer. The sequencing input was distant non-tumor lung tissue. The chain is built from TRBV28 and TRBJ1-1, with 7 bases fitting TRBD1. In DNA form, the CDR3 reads TGTGCCAACAGGGGTACAGGGGTTAGCACTGAAGCTTTCTTT. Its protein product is CANRGTGVSTEAFF.